This TCR beta chain emerged from a study of T cell responses to AZD1222 COVID-19 vaccine. The CDR3 has 14 residues. CDR1 ENHRY and CDR2 SYGVKD come from the germline V gene. V was pared by 7 bases and J by 4 bases, with 16 bases between. The assay was immunoSEQ multiplex PCR, and TCRdb's table has in-frame clones only and misses some. The sample has more than 100,000 clones; around 90% are singletons. V and J are TRBV10-3 and TRBJ1-2; no reliable D call. This sequence was found in an adult in good health. The starting material was peripheral blood, obtained on day 0 of AZD1222 vaccination. CDR3 region: CAITSGTVGYGYTF. In DNA form, the CDR3 reads TGTGCCATCACCTCGGGTACGGTGGGCTATGGCTACACCTTC.